The 10 T cell receptor beta chains reported below all come from one sample, sequenced in a study of T cell responses to AZD1222 COVID-19 vaccine. Using immunoSEQ multiplex PCR, the repertoire was profiled, and TCRdb retains in-frame clones only, with some absent. Found here are about 100,000 clones, 70% to 90% of them singletons; the top ten hold around 5%. Here the sequenced sample was peripheral blood, taken 28 days after the second AZD1222 dose. These receptors all stem from an adult who received the AZD1222 COVID-19 vaccine.

This clone was seen once. This chain uses TRBV5-1 with TRBJ2-5; perhaps D is TRBD1 or TRBD2 (5 bases each). Per germline, CDR1 SGHRS and CDR2 YFSETQ. CDR3 length equals 15 residues. V lost 4 bases to trimming and J lost 0 bases, with 13 bases between them. The CDR3 DNA reads as TGCGCCAGCAGCCTAGGGACGCCCTACCAAGAGACCCAGTACTTC. Residues: CASSLGTPYQETQYF.

The chain joins TRBV7-8 to TRBJ1-5; D possibly corresponds to TRBD1 (5 bases). Germline-derived CDR1 and CDR2 are SGHVS and FQNEAQ. The CDR3 is 13 residues long. Trimming left V 3 bases short and J 5 bases short, with 8 bases between. The CDR3 reads CASSFQGYQPQHF. DNA for the CDR3: TGTGCCAGCAGCTTTCAGGGTTATCAGCCCCAGCATTTT.

This chain uses TRBV25-1 with TRBJ1-1; D possibly corresponds to TRBD1 (5 bases). V was clipped by 6 bases and J by 0 bases, with 14 bases between them. The germline CDR1 and CDR2 sequences are MGHDK and SYGVNS. The CDR3 totals 15 residues. This CDR3 reads CASSPPGAMNTEAFF. As DNA, the CDR3 is TGTGCCAGCAGCCCCCCCGGGGCGATGAACACTGAAGCTTTCTTT.

The DNA for the CDR3 is TGCGCCAGCAGCCAAGTTTGGGGGGACGAGCAGTACTTC. Protein product: CASSQVWGDEQYF. The rearrangement joins TRBV4-1 to TRBJ2-7, with D possibly TRBD2 on 6 matching bases. Per germline, CDR1 MGHRA and CDR2 YSYEKL. This CDR3 contains 13 residues. The V end lost 1 base, the J end lost 5 bases, and 9 bases lay between the germline ends.

The chain joins TRBV5-1 to TRBJ2-3; D remains unclear. V gave up 7 bases and J gave up 0 bases, with 12 bases separating them. CDR1 is SGHRS, CDR2 YFSETQ, per germline. This CDR3 contains 14 residues. CDR3 sequence: CASGTQPSTDTQYF. The DNA of the CDR3 is TGCGCCAGCGGCACCCAACCTAGCACAGATACGCAGTATTTT.

This rearrangement joins TRBV19 to TRBJ2-7; no clear D gene. V lost 3 bases, J lost 4 bases, and 10 bases lay in between. Looked up from germline, CDR1 is LNHDA and CDR2 is SQIVND (reference sequence). The CDR3 extends over 13 amino acids. DNA of the CDR3: TGTGCCAGTAGTATCCCCGACACTTACGAGCAGTACTTC. It yields the protein CASSIPDTYEQYF.

The V and J genes are TRBV5-4 and TRBJ1-2; D is ambiguous. From germline, CDR1 is SGHNT and CDR2 YYREEE (reference sequence). The CDR3 sequence is 14 residues long. Between the trimmed V and J ends, which lost 5 bases and 4 bases, there was a span of 15 bases. This CDR3 is CASRLTGSLYGYTF. The CDR3 coding sequence is TGTGCCAGCAGACTGACCGGGAGCCTCTATGGCTACACCTTC.

This chain connects TRBV3-1 (or the pseudogene TRBV3-2) to TRBJ1-1; D gene uncertain. The CDR3 length is 15 residues. V was shortened by 0 bases and J by 3 bases, with 11 bases between the two germline ends. CDR1 is LGHDT and CDR2 is YNNKEL in the germline V gene (reference sequence). CDR3 residues: CASSQERVVYTEAFF. CDR3 DNA sequence: TGTGCCAGCAGCCAAGAGAGGGTGGTTTACACTGAAGCTTTCTTT.

This chain uses TRBV12-3 or TRBV12-4 with TRBJ1-2; D may be TRBD1 (5 bases). Trimming took off 8 bases at V and 2 bases at J, with 12 bases between the two ends. The CDR3 consists of 13 residues. CDR3 bases: TGTGCCAGCGGAGGGGCTGGGAACTATGGCTACACCTTC. Protein product: CASGGAGNYGYTF.

The chain links TRBV7-2 to TRBJ2-3; D not resolved. CDR1 and CDR2 from the germline V gene are SGHTA and FQGNSA. Trimming left V 2 bases short and J 5 bases short, with 11 bases between. The CDR3 is 14 residues long. CDR3 region: CASSLSYSQDTQYF. The CDR3 DNA sequence: TGTGCCAGCAGCTTATCTTACAGTCAAGATACGCAGTATTTT.